The rows below give T cell receptor beta chains drawn from one sample of a study of T cells after yellow fever vaccination. TCRdb ran MiXCR on the 5' RACE reads and lists one entry per CDR3 protein. The sample lists fewer than 350,000 distinct CDR3 sequences, approximately 4.3% occurring once. Sequencing was performed on PBMCs, taken 15 days after the yellow fever booster vaccination. These receptors originate from a young man who received the YFV17D yellow fever vaccine. The CDR3 runs from the conserved cysteine through the conserved F or W. Fields, in order: D gene, clone size, V gene, J gene, CDR3 protein, CDR3 DNA. A D gene is named only where the DNA matches it firmly. Clone sizes are given selectively: once, few, many, or a class where the clone is expanded.

d_call: TRBD1
clone_size: many
v_call: TRBV27
j_call: TRBJ1-6
cdr3_aa: CASSPGQTSFSPLHF
cdr3_nt: TGTGCCAGCAGTCCGGGACAGACGTCCTTTTCACCCCTCCACTTT

d_call: .
clone_size: many
v_call: TRBV12-3/TRBV12-4
j_call: TRBJ1-2
cdr3_aa: CASSFETGVNYGYTF
cdr3_nt: TGTGCCAGCAGTTTTGAGACAGGTGTTAACTATGGCTACACCTTC

d_call: .
clone_size: .
v_call: TRBV6-2/TRBV6-3
j_call: TRBJ1-5
cdr3_aa: CASSYRRQANGNQPQHF
cdr3_nt: TGTGCCAGCAGTTACAGGAGACAGGCGAACGGCAATCAGCCCCAGCATTTT

d_call: TRBD1
clone_size: .
v_call: TRBV5-1
j_call: TRBJ2-3
cdr3_aa: CASSKDRVGSTDTQYF
cdr3_nt: TGCGCCAGCAGTAAAGACAGGGTCGGGAGCACAGATACGCAGTATTTT

d_call: .
clone_size: .
v_call: TRBV5-1
j_call: TRBJ2-3
cdr3_aa: CASSWAGKVSDTQYF
cdr3_nt: TGCGCCAGCAGCTGGGCAGGGAAGGTATCAGATACGCAGTATTTT

d_call: .
clone_size: many
v_call: TRBV7-9
j_call: TRBJ2-3
cdr3_aa: CASSERTDTQYF
cdr3_nt: TGTGCCAGCAGCGAACGCACAGATACGCAGTATTTT

d_call: TRBD1
clone_size: many
v_call: TRBV7-9
j_call: TRBJ2-7
cdr3_aa: CASSHIRDRGPKQYF
cdr3_nt: TGTGCCAGCAGCCATATCCGGGACAGGGGGCCTAAGCAGTACTTC

d_call: TRBD1
clone_size: .
v_call: TRBV9
j_call: TRBJ1-2
cdr3_aa: CASSPRTGVYGYTF
cdr3_nt: TGTGCCAGCAGCCCACGGACAGGGGTCTATGGCTACACCTTC

d_call: .
clone_size: .
v_call: TRBV6-2/TRBV6-3
j_call: TRBJ2-1
cdr3_aa: CASTLMAGNEQFF
cdr3_nt: TGTGCCAGCACCTTAATGGCAGGGAATGAGCAGTTCTTC

d_call: .
clone_size: many
v_call: TRBV7-9
j_call: TRBJ2-2
cdr3_aa: CASSLLGTGELFF
cdr3_nt: TGTGCCAGCAGCTTACTGGGAACCGGGGAGCTGTTTTTT

d_call: .
clone_size: few
v_call: TRBV4-3
j_call: TRBJ2-3
cdr3_aa: CASSQRRSEQYF
cdr3_nt: TGCGCCAGCAGCCAAAGGAGGAGTGAGCAGTATTTT

d_call: TRBD2
clone_size: many
v_call: TRBV20-1
j_call: TRBJ2-3
cdr3_aa: CSVRGLAGALGEADTQYF
cdr3_nt: TGCAGTGTTAGAGGGCTAGCGGGGGCCCTGGGGGAGGCAGATACGCAGTATTTT

d_call: .
clone_size: many
v_call: TRBV4-1
j_call: TRBJ1-1
cdr3_aa: CASSGLSAEAFF
cdr3_nt: TGCGCCAGCAGCGGGCTAAGCGCTGAAGCTTTCTTT

d_call: TRBD2
clone_size: .
v_call: TRBV7-6
j_call: TRBJ2-3
cdr3_aa: CASSPGSGGFDTQYF
cdr3_nt: TGTGCCAGCAGCCCGGGCAGCGGGGGGTTCGATACGCAGTATTTT

d_call: TRBD1
clone_size: many
v_call: TRBV5-1
j_call: TRBJ2-2
cdr3_aa: CASSLAPSWDSNTGELFF
cdr3_nt: TGCGCCAGCAGCTTGGCCCCCTCGTGGGACAGCAACACCGGGGAGCTGTTTTTT

d_call: TRBD1
clone_size: many
v_call: TRBV29-1
j_call: TRBJ2-7
cdr3_aa: CSAVQGAGHYEQYF
cdr3_nt: TGCAGCGCCGTACAGGGGGCAGGCCACTACGAGCAGTACTTC

d_call: .
clone_size: many
v_call: TRBV29-1
j_call: TRBJ1-2
cdr3_aa: CSVDLWSPGPWGYGYTF
cdr3_nt: TGCAGCGTTGATCTGTGGAGTCCGGGCCCTTGGGGGTATGGCTACACCTTC

d_call: .
clone_size: .
v_call: TRBV21-1
j_call: TRBJ2-3
cdr3_aa: CASNQTSGGAGGTDTQYF
cdr3_nt: TGTGCCAGCAACCAGACTAGCGGGGGGGCCGGTGGCACAGATACGCAGTATTTT

d_call: .
clone_size: .
v_call: TRBV7-8
j_call: TRBJ1-1
cdr3_aa: CASSPQRVRRGAFF
cdr3_nt: TGTGCCAGCAGCCCACAGAGGGTCCGCCGGGGAGCTTTCTTT

d_call: .
clone_size: .
v_call: TRBV3-1
j_call: TRBJ1-2
cdr3_aa: CASSWDTFNYGYTF
cdr3_nt: TGTGCCAGCAGCTGGGACACATTTAACTATGGCTACACCTTC

d_call: .
clone_size: few
v_call: TRBV3-1
j_call: TRBJ1-1
cdr3_aa: CASSQEAVRVGGYTEAFF
cdr3_nt: TGTGCCAGCAGCCAAGAGGCTGTTCGGGTTGGGGGTTACACTGAAGCTTTCTTT

d_call: .
clone_size: few
v_call: TRBV20-1
j_call: TRBJ2-7
cdr3_aa: CSARRGSSYEQYF
cdr3_nt: TGCAGTGCTAGGAGGGGATCCTCCTACGAGCAGTACTTC

d_call: TRBD2
clone_size: many
v_call: TRBV20-1
j_call: TRBJ2-1
cdr3_aa: CSAKTGGPYEQFF
cdr3_nt: TGCAGTGCTAAGACGGGGGGGCCCTATGAGCAGTTCTTC

d_call: TRBD1
clone_size: many
v_call: TRBV4-1
j_call: TRBJ1-2
cdr3_aa: CASSRTGQGYGYTF
cdr3_nt: TGCGCCAGCAGCCGGACGGGACAGGGGTATGGCTACACCTTC

d_call: .
clone_size: many
v_call: TRBV5-1
j_call: TRBJ2-3
cdr3_aa: CASSLGDGGRTDTQYF
cdr3_nt: TGCGCCAGCAGCTTGGGCGATGGGGGAAGGACAGATACGCAGTATTTT

d_call: TRBD2
clone_size: .
v_call: TRBV3-1
j_call: TRBJ2-1
cdr3_aa: CASSPSLAGGHTEQFF
cdr3_nt: TGTGCCAGCAGCCCCTCACTAGCGGGGGGGCATACGGAGCAGTTCTTC

d_call: .
clone_size: once
v_call: TRBV10-2
j_call: TRBJ2-3
cdr3_aa: CPSEEGGLWDTQYF
cdr3_nt: TGCCCCAGTGAGGAGGGGGGGCTCTGGGATACGCAGTATTTT

d_call: TRBD1
clone_size: many
v_call: TRBV9
j_call: TRBJ2-7
cdr3_aa: CASSPRDRGDYEQYF
cdr3_nt: TGTGCCAGCAGCCCACGGGACAGGGGAGACTACGAGCAGTACTTC

d_call: .
clone_size: few
v_call: TRBV7-8
j_call: TRBJ1-2
cdr3_aa: CASSLDSVLYGYTF
cdr3_nt: TGTGCCAGCAGCTTAGATTCAGTGCTCTATGGCTACACCTTC

d_call: .
clone_size: .
v_call: TRBV27
j_call: TRBJ1-5
cdr3_aa: CASRNTGLGNQPQHF
cdr3_nt: TGTGCCAGCAGGAACACAGGGTTGGGCAATCAGCCCCAGCATTTT